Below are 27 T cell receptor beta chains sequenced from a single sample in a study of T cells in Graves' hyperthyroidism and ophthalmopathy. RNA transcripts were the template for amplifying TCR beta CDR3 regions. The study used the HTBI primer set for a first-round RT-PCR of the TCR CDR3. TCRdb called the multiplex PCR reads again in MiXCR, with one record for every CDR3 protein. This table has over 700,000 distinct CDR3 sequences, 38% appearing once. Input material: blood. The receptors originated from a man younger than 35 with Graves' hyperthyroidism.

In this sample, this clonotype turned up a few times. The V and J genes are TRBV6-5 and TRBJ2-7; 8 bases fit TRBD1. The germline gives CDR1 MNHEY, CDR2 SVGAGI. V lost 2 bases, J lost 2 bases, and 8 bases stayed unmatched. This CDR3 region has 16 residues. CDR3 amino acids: CASSYVTGTGTYEQYF. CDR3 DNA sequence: TGTGCCAGCAGTTACGTAACCGGGACAGGAACCTACGAGCAGTACTTC.

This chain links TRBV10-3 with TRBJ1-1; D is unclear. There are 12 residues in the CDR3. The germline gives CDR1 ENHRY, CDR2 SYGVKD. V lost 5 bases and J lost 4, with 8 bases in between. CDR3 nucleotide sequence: TGTGCCATCAGTCGTGAGGGCACTGAAGCTTTCTTT. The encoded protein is CAISREGTEAFF.

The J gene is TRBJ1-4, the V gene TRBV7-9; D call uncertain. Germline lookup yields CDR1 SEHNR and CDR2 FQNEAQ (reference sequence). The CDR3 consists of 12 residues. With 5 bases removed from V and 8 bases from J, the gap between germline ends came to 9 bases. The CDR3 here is CASSGYVEKLFF. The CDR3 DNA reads TGTGCCAGCAGCGGATACGTGGAAAAACTGTTTTTT.

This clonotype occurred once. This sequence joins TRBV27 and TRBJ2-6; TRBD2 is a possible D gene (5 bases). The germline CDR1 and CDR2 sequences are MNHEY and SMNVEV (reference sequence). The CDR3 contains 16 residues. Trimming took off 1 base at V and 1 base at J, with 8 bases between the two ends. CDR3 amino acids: CASSLYPGSGANVLTF. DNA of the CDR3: TGTGCCAGCAGTTTATATCCGGGATCTGGGGCCAACGTCCTGACTTTC.

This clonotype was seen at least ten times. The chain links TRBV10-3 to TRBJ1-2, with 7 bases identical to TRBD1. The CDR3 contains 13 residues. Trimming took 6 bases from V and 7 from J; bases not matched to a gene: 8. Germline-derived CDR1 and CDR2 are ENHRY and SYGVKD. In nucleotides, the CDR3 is TGTGCCATCAGAGACAGGGTAGTTGGTGGCTACACCTTC. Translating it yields CAIRDRVVGGYTF.

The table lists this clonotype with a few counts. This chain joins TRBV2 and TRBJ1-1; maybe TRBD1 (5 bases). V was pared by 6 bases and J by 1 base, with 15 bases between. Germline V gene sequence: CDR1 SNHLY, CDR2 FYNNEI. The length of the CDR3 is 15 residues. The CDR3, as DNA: TGTGCCAGCAGCCAATCCTCGACAGAGAACACTGAAGCTTTCTTT. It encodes CASSQSSTENTEAFF.

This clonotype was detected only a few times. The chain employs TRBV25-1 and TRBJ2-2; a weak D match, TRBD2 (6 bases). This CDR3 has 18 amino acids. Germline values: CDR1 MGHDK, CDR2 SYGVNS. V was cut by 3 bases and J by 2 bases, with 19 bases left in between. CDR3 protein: CASSDPSRGSGNTGELFF. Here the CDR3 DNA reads TGTGCCAGCAGTGACCCTTCGCGGGGTAGCGGAAACACCGGGGAGCTGTTTTTT.

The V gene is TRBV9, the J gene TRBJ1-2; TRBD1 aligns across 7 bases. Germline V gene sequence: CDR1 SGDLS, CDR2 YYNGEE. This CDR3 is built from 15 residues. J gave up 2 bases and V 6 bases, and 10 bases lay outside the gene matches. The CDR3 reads CASTPWEGANYGYTF. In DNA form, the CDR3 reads TGTGCCAGCACCCCTTGGGAGGGGGCCAACTATGGCTACACCTTC.

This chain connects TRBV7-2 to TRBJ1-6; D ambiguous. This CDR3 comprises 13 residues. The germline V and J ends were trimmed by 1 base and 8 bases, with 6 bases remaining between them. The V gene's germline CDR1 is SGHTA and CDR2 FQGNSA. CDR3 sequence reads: CASSLDLHSPLHF. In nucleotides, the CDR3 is TGTGCCAGCAGCTTAGATCTACATTCACCCCTCCACTTT. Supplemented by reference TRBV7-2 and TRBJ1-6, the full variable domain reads GAGVSQSPSNKVTEKGKDVELRCDPISGHTALYWYRQSLGQGLEFLIYFQGNSAPDKSGLPSDRFSAERTGGSVSTLTIQRTQQEDSAVYLCASSLDLHSPLHFGNGTRLTVT.

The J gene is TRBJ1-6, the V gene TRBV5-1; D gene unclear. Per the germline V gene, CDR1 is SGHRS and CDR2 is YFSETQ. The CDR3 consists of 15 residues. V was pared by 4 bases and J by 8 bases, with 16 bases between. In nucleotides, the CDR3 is TGCGCCAGCAGCACCATAGGACCCCTGGATTCACCCCTCCACTTT. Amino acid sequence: CASSTIGPLDSPLHF.

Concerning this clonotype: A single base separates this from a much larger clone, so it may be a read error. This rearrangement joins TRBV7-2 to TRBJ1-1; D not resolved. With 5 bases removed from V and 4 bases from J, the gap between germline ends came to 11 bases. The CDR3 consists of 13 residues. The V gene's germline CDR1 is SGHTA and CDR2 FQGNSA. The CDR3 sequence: CASSLEERTEAFF. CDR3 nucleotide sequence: TGTGCCAGCAGCCTCGAGGAGCGCACTGAAGCTTTCTTT.

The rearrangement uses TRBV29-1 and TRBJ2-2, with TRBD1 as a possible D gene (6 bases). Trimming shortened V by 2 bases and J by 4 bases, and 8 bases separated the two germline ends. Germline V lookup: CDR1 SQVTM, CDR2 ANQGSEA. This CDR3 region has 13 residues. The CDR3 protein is CSVEQGSTGELFF. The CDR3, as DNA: TGCAGCGTTGAACAGGGGAGCACCGGGGAGCTGTTTTTT.

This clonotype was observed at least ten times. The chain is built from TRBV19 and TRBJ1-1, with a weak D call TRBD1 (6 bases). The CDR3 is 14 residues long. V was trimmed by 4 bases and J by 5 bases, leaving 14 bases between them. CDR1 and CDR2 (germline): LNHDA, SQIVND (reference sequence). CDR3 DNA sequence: TGTGCCAGTAGTACAGGACAGCGAGGGACTGAAGCTTTCTTT. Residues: CASSTGQRGTEAFF.

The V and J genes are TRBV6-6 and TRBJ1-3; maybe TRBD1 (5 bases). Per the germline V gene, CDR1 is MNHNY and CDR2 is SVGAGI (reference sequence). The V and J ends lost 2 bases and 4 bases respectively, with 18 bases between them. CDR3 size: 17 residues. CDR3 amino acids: CASSYDRTRDFGNTIYF. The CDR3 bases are TGTGCCAGCAGTTACGATAGGACAAGGGATTTCGGAAACACCATATATTTT.

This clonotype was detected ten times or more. The CDR3, as DNA: TGTGCCAGCAGCTTACAGGGCGCTACTGCGGGCGAGCAGTACTTC. Amino acids: CASSLQGATAGEQYF. The chain employs TRBV7-9 and TRBJ2-7; the D gene could be TRBD1 or TRBD2 (5 bases each). Trimming left V 2 bases short and J 6 bases short, with 17 bases between. The CDR3 contains 15 residues. The germline V gene has CDR1 SEHNR and CDR2 FQNEAQ (reference sequence).

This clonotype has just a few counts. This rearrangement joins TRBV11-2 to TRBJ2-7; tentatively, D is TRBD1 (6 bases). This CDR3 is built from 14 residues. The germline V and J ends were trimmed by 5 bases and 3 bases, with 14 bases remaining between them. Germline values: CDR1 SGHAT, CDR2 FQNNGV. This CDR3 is CASSTTGTSYEQYF. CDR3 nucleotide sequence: TGTGCCAGCAGCACTACAGGGACGAGCTACGAGCAGTACTTC.

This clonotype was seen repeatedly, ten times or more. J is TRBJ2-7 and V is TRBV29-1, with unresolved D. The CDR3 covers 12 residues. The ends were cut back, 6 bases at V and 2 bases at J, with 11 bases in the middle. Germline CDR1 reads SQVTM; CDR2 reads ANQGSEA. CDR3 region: CSVLTVTYEQYF. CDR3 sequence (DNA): TGCAGCGTGCTAACTGTTACCTACGAGCAGTACTTC.

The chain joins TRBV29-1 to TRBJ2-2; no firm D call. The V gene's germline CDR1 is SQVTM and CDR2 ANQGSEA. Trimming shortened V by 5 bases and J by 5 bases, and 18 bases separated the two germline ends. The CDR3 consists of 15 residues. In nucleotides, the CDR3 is TGCAGCGTTCTTGACCGGACCGTAAGAACCGGGGAGCTGTTTTTT. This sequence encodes CSVLDRTVRTGELFF.

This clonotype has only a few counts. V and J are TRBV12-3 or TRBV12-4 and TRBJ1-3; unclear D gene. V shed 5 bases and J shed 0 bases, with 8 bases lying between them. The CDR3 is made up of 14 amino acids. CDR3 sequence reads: CASSAASSGNTIYF. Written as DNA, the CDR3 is TGTGCCAGCAGTGCCGCTAGCTCTGGAAACACCATATATTTT.

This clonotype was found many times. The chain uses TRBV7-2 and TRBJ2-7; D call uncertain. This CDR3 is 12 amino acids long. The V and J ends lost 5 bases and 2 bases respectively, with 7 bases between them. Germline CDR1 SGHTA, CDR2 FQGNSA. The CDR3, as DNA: TGTGCCAGCAGCCCGGAGCCCTACGAGCAGTACTTC. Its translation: CASSPEPYEQYF.

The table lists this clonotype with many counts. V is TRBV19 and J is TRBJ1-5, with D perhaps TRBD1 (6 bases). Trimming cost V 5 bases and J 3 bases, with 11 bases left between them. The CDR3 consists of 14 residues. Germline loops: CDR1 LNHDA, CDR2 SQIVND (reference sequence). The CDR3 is CASSVWDTNQPQHF. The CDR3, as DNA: TGTGCCAGTAGTGTCTGGGACACCAATCAGCCCCAGCATTTT.

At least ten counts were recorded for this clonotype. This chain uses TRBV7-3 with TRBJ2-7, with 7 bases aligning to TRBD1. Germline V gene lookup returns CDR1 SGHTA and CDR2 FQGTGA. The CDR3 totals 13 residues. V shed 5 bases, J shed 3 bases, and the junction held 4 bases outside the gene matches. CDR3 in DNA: TGTGCCAGCAGCGAGGGACAGAGCTACGAGCAGTACTTC. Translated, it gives CASSEGQSYEQYF.

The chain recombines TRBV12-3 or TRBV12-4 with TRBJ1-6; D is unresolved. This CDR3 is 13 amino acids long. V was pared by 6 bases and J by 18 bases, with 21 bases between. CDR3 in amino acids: CASSRTGRPGYHF. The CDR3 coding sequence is TGTGCCAGCAGCCGAACCGGCAGGCCAGGCTACCACTTT.

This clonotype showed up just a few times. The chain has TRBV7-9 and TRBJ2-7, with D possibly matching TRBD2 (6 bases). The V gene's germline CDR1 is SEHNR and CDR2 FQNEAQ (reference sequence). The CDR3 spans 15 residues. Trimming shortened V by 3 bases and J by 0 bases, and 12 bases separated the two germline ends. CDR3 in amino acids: CASSLEGWSSYEQYF. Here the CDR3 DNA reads TGTGCCAGCAGCTTGGAGGGGTGGAGCTCCTACGAGCAGTACTTC. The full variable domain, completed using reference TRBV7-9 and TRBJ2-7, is DTGVSQNPRHKITKRGQNVTFRCDPISEHNRLYWYRQTLGQGPEFLTYFQNEAQLEKSRLLSDRFSAERPKGSFSTLEIQRTEQGDSAMYLCASSLEGWSSYEQYFGPGTRLTVT.

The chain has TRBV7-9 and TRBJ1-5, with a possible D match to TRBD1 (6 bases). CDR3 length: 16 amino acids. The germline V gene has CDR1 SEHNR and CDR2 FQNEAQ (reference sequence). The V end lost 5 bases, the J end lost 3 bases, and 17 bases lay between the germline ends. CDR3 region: CASSKTGPDHNQPQHF. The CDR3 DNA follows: TGTGCCAGCAGCAAGACAGGCCCTGACCACAATCAGCCCCAGCATTTT.

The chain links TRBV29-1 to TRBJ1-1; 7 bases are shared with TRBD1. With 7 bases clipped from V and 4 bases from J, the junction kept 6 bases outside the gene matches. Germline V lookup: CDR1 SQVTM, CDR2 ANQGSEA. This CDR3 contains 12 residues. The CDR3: CSAQNRGTEAFF. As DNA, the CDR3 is TGCAGCGCCCAGAACAGGGGCACTGAAGCTTTCTTT.

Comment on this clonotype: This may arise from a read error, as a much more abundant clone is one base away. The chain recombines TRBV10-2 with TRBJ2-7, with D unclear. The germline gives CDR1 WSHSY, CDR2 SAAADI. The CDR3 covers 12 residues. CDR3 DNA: TGCGCCAGCAGTGAGGGCAGATACGGGCAGTACTTC. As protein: CASSEGRYGQYF.